These 17 T cell receptor beta chains originate from one sample sequenced in a study of T cell responses to AZD1222 COVID-19 vaccine. TCRdb's copy holds only in-frame clones and misses some; the assay was immunoSEQ multiplex PCR. The sample lists roughly 180,000 clones, 91% occurring once. The sequenced sample was peripheral blood, obtained on day 0 of AZD1222 vaccination. The receptors were sampled from an adult in good health.

The rearrangement links TRBV19 to TRBJ2-1; a possible D gene is TRBD1 (7 bases). Trimming removed 4 bases at V and 4 bases at J, with 17 bases between. The CDR3 is made up of 16 amino acids. CDR1 LNHDA and CDR2 SQIVND come from the germline V gene (reference sequence). CDR3: CASSRRGDSLYNEQFF. DNA of the CDR3: TGTGCCAGTAGTAGGAGGGGGGACAGTTTATACAATGAGCAGTTCTTC.

The DNA for the CDR3 is TGCGCCAGCAGCCAAGATGCGTCGAACACTGAAGCTTTCTTT. It encodes CASSQDASNTEAFF. The chain is built from TRBV4-3 and TRBJ1-1; D gene unclear. CDR3 length equals 14 residues. The germline V gene encodes CDR1 LGHNA and CDR2 YSLEER. Trimming cost V 0 bases and J 1 base, with 6 bases left between them.

J is TRBJ2-1 and V is TRBV30; weak D call: TRBD1 (5 bases). In germline, CDR1 is GTSNPN, CDR2 SVGIG (reference sequence). There are 13 residues in the CDR3. V lost 6 bases and J lost 2, with 11 bases in between. CDR3 nucleotide sequence: TGTGCCTGTACAGGTATAGCCTACAATGAGCAGTTCTTC. Translated, it gives CACTGIAYNEQFF.

The count of this clone is one. The chain links TRBV6-6 to TRBJ1-5, with D perhaps TRBD1 (6 bases). The germline V and J ends were trimmed by 2 bases and 7 bases, with 12 bases remaining between them. The length of the CDR3 is 14 residues. Germline CDR1 and CDR2: MNHNY and SVGAGI (reference sequence). This CDR3 is CASSYEGGAQPQHF. The DNA for the CDR3 is TGTGCCAGCAGTTACGAAGGGGGGGCGCAGCCCCAGCATTTT.

The rearrangement uses TRBV7-2 and TRBJ1-1; D is ambiguous. This CDR3 comprises 14 residues. V was shortened by 0 bases and J by 5 bases, with 10 bases between the two germline ends. CDR1 is SGHTA, CDR2 FQGNSA, per germline. The CDR3 here is CASSLAPGSTEAFF. CDR3 nucleotides: TGTGCCAGCAGCTTAGCTCCGGGTTCTACTGAAGCTTTCTTT. The full variable domain, in which reference TRBV7-2 and TRBJ1-1 provide the parts outside the CDR3, is GAGVSQSPSNKVTEKGKDVELRCDPISGHTALYWYRQSLGQGLEFLIYFQGNSAPDKSGLPSDRFSAERTGGSVSTLTIQRTQQEDSAVYLCASSLAPGSTEAFFGQGTRLTVV.

This chain links TRBV5-4 with TRBJ1-4, with D perhaps TRBD1 (5 bases). Per the germline V gene, CDR1 is SGHNT and CDR2 is YYREEE (reference sequence). This CDR3 has 16 amino acids. V lost 4 bases, J lost 7 bases, and 20 bases lay in between. The chain's CDR3 is CASSPGSATSREKLFF. The CDR3 DNA sequence: TGTGCCAGCAGCCCAGGGTCAGCTACATCGCGTGAAAAACTGTTTTTT.

This chain connects TRBV30 to TRBJ1-6; possibly TRBD1 for D (6 bases). This CDR3 has 13 amino acids. V lost 5 bases to trimming and J lost 4 bases, with 9 bases between them. Germline-derived CDR1 and CDR2 are GTSNPN and SVGIG (reference sequence). This CDR3 is CAWRQEYNSPLHF. In nucleotides, the CDR3 is TGTGCCTGGCGACAGGAATATAATTCACCCCTCCACTTT.

The chain combines TRBV28 with TRBJ2-7; D unclear. The CDR3 spans 14 residues. Germline assignment: CDR1 MDHEN and CDR2 SYDVKM. Trimming removed 6 bases from V and 3 bases from J, with 15 bases in between. CDR3 sequence: CASSSDLISYEQYF. As DNA, the CDR3 is TGTGCCAGCAGCTCGGACCTGATAAGCTACGAGCAGTACTTC.

As concerns this clone: This sample includes further DNA sequences coding for the same CDR3. The CDR3 reads CASSLVEAFF. CDR3 DNA: TGTGCCAGCAGTTTGGTTGAAGCTTTCTTT. V gene TRBV12-3 or TRBV12-4 combines with J gene TRBJ1-1; D remains ambiguous. CDR3 length: 10 residues. The V gene lost 3 bases and the J gene lost 7 bases, with 3 bases spanning the gap.

Points on this clone: The junction departs from the called germline gene at one end, perhaps through a read error. The rearrangement uses TRBV10-3 and TRBJ2-7; D call uncertain. Germline V CDR1 and CDR2: ENHRY, SYGVKD. The length of the CDR3 is 13 residues. CDR3 sequence reads: CATSADGSYEQYF. In DNA form, the CDR3 reads TGTGCCACCAGTGCGGACGGATCCTACGAGCAGTACTTC.

The CDR3 spells CASAAGPSFSYEQYF. The CDR3 DNA is TGTGCCAGCGCGGCGGGGCCTTCTTTCTCCTACGAGCAGTACTTC. The chain recombines TRBV6-5 with TRBJ2-7, with a weak D call TRBD2 (6 bases). Trimming stripped 8 bases from V and 0 bases from J, with 17 bases between. The CDR3 is 15 residues long. Per germline, CDR1 MNHEY and CDR2 SVGAGI.

This clone was seen only once. V gene TRBV30 combines with J gene TRBJ2-7, with 10 bases aligning to TRBD2. Germline loops: CDR1 GTSNPN, CDR2 SVGIG (reference sequence). J was trimmed by 5 bases and V by 0 bases; bases with no gene match: 7. CDR3 length: 15 amino acids. The CDR3 protein is CAWSVSLAGDHEQYF. CDR3 coding DNA: TGTGCCTGGAGTGTAAGCCTAGCGGGAGATCACGAGCAGTACTTC.

The V call is TRBV18, the J call TRBJ2-2; no firm D call. Trimming took off 8 bases at V and 7 bases at J, with 14 bases between the two ends. The CDR3 extends over 13 amino acids. Germline CDR1 KGHSH, CDR2 LQKENI. For the CDR3, the DNA is TGTGCCAGCACTCAAAGCGCCGGCGGGGAGCTGTTTTTT. This gives the protein CASTQSAGGELFF.

This clone has only one observation. V and J are TRBV29-1 and TRBJ1-5; D might be TRBD1 (6 bases). Trimming left V 6 bases short and J 11 bases short, with 14 bases between. The CDR3 runs 11 residues. The germline gives CDR1 SQVTM, CDR2 ANQGSEA. CDR3 DNA: TGCAGCGTGGACAGTGGTGGGTCCCAGCATTTT. Residues: CSVDSGGSQHF. Together with reference TRBV29-1 and TRBJ1-5, the CDR3 gives the full variable domain: SAVISQKPSRDICQRGTSLTIQCQVDSQVTMMFWYRQQPGQSLTLIATANQGSEATYESGFVIDKFPISRPNLTFSTLTVSNMSPEDSSIYLCSVDSGGSQHFGDGTRLSIL.

The rearrangement links TRBV5-1 to TRBJ2-5; either TRBD1 or TRBD2 may supply D (5 bases each). CDR1 SGHRS and CDR2 YFSETQ come from the germline V gene. Trimming cost V 3 bases and J 4 bases, with 19 bases left between them. The CDR3 contains 16 residues. Here the CDR3 DNA reads TGCGCCAGCAGCTGGGGGATAGGGGAGATTGGAGAGACCCAGTACTTC. Protein sequence: CASSWGIGEIGETQYF.

The J gene is TRBJ2-3, the V gene TRBV7-9; 9 bases are shared with TRBD2. Per germline, CDR1 SEHNR and CDR2 FQNEAQ (reference sequence). V shed 1 base and J 2 bases; nucleotides not matched to a gene: 7. CDR3 length equals 17 residues. This chain's CDR3 is CASSLGSAGGSTDTQYF. The CDR3 nucleotides read TGTGCCAGCAGCTTAGGGTCAGCGGGGGGATCCACAGATACGCAGTATTTT.

The sample holds one count of this clone. This chain uses TRBV5-1 with TRBJ2-1; D tentatively reads TRBD1 or TRBD2 (6 bases each). Germline V gene data show CDR1 as SGHRS and CDR2 as YFSETQ. The CDR3 extends over 15 amino acids. Trimming left V 4 bases short and J 4 bases short, with 15 bases between. In nucleotides, the CDR3 is TGCGCCAGCAGCCAAAGGGGGGATATATACAATGAGCAGTTCTTC. It specifies CASSQRGDIYNEQFF.